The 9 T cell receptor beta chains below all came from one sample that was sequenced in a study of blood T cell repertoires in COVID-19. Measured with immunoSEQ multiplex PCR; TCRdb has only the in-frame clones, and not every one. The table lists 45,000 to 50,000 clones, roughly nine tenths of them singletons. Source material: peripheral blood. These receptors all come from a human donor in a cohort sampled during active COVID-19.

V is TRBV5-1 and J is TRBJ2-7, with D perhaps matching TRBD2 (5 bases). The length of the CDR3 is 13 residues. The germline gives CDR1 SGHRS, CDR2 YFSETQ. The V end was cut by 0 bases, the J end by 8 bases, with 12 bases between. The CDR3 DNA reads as TGCGCCAGCAGCTTGGAGTCTGGGGAGAAGCAGTACTTC. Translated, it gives CASSLESGEKQYF.

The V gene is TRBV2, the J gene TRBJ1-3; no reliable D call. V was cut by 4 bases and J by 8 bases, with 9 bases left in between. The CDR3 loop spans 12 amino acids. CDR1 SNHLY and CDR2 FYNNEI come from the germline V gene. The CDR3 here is CASSVGLDTIYF. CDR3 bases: TGTGCCAGCAGTGTCGGTCTGGACACCATATATTTT.

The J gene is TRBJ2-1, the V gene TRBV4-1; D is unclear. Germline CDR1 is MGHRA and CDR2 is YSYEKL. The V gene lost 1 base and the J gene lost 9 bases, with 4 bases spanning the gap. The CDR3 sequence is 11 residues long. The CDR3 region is CASSQAGEQFF. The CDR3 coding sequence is TGCGCCAGCAGCCAAGCAGGTGAGCAGTTCTTC.

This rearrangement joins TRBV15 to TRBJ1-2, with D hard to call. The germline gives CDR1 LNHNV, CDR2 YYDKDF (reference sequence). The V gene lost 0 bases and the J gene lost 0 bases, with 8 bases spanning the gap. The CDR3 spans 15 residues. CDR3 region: CATSRDLNTNYGYTF. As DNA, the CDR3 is TGTGCCACCAGCAGAGATCTTAACACTAACTATGGCTACACCTTC.

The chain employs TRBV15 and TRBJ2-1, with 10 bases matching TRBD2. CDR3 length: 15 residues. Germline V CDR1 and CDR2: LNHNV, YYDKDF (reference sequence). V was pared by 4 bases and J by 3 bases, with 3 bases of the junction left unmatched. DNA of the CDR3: TGTGCCACCAGCATACTAGCGGGGAGCTACAATGAGCAGTTCTTC. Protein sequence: CATSILAGSYNEQFF.

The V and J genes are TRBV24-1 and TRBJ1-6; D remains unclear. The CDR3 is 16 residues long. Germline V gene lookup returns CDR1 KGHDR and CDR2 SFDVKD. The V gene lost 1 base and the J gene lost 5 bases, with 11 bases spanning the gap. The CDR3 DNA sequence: TGTGCCACCAGTGATTTAAGGAGGCTCGATAATTCACCCCTCCACTTT. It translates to CATSDLRRLDNSPLHF.

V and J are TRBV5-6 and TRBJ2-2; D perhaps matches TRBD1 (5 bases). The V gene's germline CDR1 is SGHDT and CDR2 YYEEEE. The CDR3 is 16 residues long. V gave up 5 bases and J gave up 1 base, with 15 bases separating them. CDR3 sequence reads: CASRYTGEGNTGELFF. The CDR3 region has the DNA TGTGCCAGCAGGTACACAGGCGAAGGGAACACCGGGGAGCTGTTTTTT. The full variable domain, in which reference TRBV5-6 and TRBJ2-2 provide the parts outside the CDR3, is DAGVTQSPTHLIKTRGQQVTLRCSPKSGHDTVSWYQQALGQGPQFIFQYYEEEERQRGNFPDRFSGHQFPNYSSELNVNALLLGDSALYLCASRYTGEGNTGELFFGEGSRLTVL.

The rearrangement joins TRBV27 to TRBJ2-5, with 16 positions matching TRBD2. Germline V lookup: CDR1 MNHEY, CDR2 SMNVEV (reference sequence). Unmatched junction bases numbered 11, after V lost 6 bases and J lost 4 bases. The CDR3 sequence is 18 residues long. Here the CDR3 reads CASRPGLAGGPRGETQYF. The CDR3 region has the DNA TGTGCCAGCAGACCGGGACTAGCGGGGGGGCCGAGGGGAGAGACCCAGTACTTC.

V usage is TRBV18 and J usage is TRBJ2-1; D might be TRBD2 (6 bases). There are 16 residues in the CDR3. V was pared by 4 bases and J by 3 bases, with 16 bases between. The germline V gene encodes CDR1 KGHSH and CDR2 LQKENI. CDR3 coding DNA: TGTGCCAGCTCACAGGGGAGTGGGGGGTACTACAATGAGCAGTTCTTC. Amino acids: CASSQGSGGYYNEQFF. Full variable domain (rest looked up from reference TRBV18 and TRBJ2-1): NAGVMQNPRHLVRRRGQEARLRCSPMKGHSHVYWYRQLPEEGLKFMVYLQKENIIDESGMPKERFSAEFPKEGPSILRIQQVVRGDSAAYFCASSQGSGGYYNEQFFGPGTRLTVL.